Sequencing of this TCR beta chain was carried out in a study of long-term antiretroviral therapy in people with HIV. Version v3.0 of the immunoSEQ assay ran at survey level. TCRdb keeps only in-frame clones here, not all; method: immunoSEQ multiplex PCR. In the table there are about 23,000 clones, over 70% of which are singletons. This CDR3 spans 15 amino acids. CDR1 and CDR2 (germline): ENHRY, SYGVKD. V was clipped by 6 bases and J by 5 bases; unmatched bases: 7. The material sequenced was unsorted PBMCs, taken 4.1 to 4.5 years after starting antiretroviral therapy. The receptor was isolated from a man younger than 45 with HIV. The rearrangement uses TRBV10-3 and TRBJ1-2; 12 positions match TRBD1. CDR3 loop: CAISLGQGAGYGYTF. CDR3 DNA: TGTGCCATCAGCCTGGGACAGGGGGCAGGTTATGGCTACACCTTC.